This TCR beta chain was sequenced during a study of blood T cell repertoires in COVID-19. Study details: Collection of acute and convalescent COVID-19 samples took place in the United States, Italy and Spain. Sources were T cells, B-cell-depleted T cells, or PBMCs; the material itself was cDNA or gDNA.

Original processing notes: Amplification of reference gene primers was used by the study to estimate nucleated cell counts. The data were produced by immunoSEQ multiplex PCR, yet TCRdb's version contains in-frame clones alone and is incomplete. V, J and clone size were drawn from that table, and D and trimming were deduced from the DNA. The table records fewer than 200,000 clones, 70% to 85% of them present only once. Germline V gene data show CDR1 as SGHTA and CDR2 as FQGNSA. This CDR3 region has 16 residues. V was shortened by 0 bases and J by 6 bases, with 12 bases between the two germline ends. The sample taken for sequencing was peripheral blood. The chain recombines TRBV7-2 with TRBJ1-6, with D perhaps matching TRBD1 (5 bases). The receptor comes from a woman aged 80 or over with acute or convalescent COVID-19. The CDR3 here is CASSLAAGRSNSPLHF. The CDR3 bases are TGTGCCAGCAGCTTAGCGGCAGGGCGGTCTAATTCACCCCTCCACTTT.